Below, one T cell receptor beta chain is given with its context. Antigen: not known. Primers: 60 Vbeta forward and 13 Jbeta reverse. Generated by immunoSEQ multiplex PCR, the TCRdb table keeps only in-frame clones and is missing some. The sample contains under 150,000 clones, 80% of which appear only once. This entry is derived from a study of cytomegalovirus exposure and HLA in healthy donors. Findings and caveats of the study: What was likely a sequencing artifact was a cluster of highly shared sequence variants.

Unmatched junction bases numbered 7, after V lost 5 bases and J lost 5 bases. The CDR3 contains 16 residues. Germline assignment: CDR1 LGHNA and CDR2 YSLEER. The chain links TRBV4-3 to TRBJ2-7; TRBD2 aligns across 15 bases. This TCR was sampled from a woman aged 40 to 50 in good health and CMV-seronegative. The specimen sequenced was PBMCs. CDR3 amino acids: CASSGLAGGLGHEQYF. The DNA of the CDR3 is TGCGCCAGCAGCGGACTAGCGGGGGGGCTAGGCCACGAGCAGTACTTC.